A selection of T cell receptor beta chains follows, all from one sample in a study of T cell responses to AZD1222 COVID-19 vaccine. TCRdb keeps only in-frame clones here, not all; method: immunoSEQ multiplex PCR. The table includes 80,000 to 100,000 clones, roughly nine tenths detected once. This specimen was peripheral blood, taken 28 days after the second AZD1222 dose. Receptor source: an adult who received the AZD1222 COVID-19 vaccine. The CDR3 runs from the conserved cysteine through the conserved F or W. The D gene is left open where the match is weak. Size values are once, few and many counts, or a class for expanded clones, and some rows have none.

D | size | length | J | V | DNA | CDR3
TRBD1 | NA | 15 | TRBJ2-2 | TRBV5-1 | TGCGCCAGCAGCCGGGGACAGGGGAACACCGGGGAGCTGTTTTTT | CASSRGQGNTGELFF
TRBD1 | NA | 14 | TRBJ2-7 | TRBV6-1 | TGTGCCAGCAGTGAACTGAGACAGGGCTACGAGCAGTACTTC | CASSELRQGYEQYF
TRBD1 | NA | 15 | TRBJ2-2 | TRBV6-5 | TGTGCCAGCAGTTCCGGGACAGAGTTTAGCGGGGAGCTGTTTTTT | CASSSGTEFSGELFF
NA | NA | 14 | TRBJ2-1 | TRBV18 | TGTGCCAGCTCACTCCGGGATGTTGACAATGAGCAGTTCTTC | CASSLRDVDNEQFF
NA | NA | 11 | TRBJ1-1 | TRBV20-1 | TGCAGTGCCCGGGGCGATTCTGAAGCTTTCTTT | CSARGDSEAFF
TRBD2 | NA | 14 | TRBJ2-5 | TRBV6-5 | TGTGCCAGCAGTTACCAGCGGGGGGTGGAGACCCAGTACTTC | CASSYQRGVETQYF
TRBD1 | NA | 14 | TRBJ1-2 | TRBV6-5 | TGTGCCAGCAGCCTTAAAGGACAGGAGGATGGCTACACCTTC | CASSLKGQEDGYTF
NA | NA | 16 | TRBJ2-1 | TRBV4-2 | TGTGCCAGCAGCCAAGAATATGGTAGTGAGGGCAATGAGCAGTTCTTC | CASSQEYGSEGNEQFF
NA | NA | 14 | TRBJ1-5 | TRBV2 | TGTGCCAGCGTTAGAGAGAATAGCAATCAGCCCCAGCATTTT | CASVRENSNQPQHF
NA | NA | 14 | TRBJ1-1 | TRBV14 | TGTGCCAGCAGCCACCTCGGGGGAAACACTGAAGCTTTCTTT | CASSHLGGNTEAFF
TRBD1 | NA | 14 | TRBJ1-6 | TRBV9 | TGTGCCAGCAGCCGACAGGGGGCCGATTCACCCCTCCACTTT | CASSRQGADSPLHF
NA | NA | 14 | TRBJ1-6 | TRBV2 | TGTGCCAGCAGTGAATGGGGAGTGAATTCACCCCTCCACTTT | CASSEWGVNSPLHF
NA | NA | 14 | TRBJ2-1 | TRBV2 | TGTGCCAGCAGTGGTCTAGCAATTGTCAATGAGCAGTTCTTC | CASSGLAIVNEQFF
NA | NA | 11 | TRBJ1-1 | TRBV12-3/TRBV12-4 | TGTGCCAGCAGCCCCAGCCGGGACCCTAACTTT | CASSPSRDPNF
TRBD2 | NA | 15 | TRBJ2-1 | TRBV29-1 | TGCAGCGTTGCCCATCTAGCGGGGGACTACAATGAGCAGTTCTTC | CSVAHLAGDYNEQFF
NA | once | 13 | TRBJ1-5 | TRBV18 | TGTGCCAGCTCTCCAGGGGAAGGTCAGCCCCAGCATTTT | CASSPGEGQPQHF
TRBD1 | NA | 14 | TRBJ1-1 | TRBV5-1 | TGCGCCAGCAGCCAGCTCACAGGGGTCACTGAAGCTTTCTTT | CASSQLTGVTEAFF
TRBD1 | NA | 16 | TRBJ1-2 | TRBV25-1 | TGTGCCAGCAGTGATAGTGGGACAGGGGAAGTCTATGGCTACACCTTC | CASSDSGTGEVYGYTF
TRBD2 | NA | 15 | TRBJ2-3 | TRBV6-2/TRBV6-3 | TGTGCCAGCAGTTACTTGCGGGGGACCACAGATACGCAGTATTTT | CASSYLRGTTDTQYF
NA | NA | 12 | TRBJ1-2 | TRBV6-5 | TGTGCCAGCAGGAGGGACAACTATGGCTACACCTTC | CASRRDNYGYTF
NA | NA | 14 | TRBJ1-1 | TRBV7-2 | TGTGCCAGCAGCTTAGTCCAGGGGAGCACTGAAGCTTTCTTT | CASSLVQGSTEAFF
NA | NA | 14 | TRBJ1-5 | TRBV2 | TGTGCCAGCAGACGTGGAGGCGGCAATCAGCCCCAGCATTTT | CASRRGGGNQPQHF
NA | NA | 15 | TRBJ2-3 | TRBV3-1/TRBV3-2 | TGTGCCAGCAGCCGCTTATCCGGGTTTACAGATACGCAGTATTTT | CASSRLSGFTDTQYF
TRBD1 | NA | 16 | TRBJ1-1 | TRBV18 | TGTGCCAGCTCAGAACAGGGGAGAGGCATGAACACTGAAGCTTTCTTT | CASSEQGRGMNTEAFF
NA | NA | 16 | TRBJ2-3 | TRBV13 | TGTGCCAGCAGCTACCGGGGGCAGGGGGGGACAGATACGCAGTATTTT | CASSYRGQGGTDTQYF
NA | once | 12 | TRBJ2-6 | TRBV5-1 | TGCGCCAGCAGAGCTGGGGCCAACGTCCTGACTTTC | CASRAGANVLTF
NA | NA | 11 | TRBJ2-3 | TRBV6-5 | TGTGCCAGCAAGGAGGCAGATACGCAGTATTTT | CASKEADTQYF
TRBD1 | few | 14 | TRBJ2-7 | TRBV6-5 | TGTGCCAGCAGTTCCCACAGGGGTACCTACGAGCAGTACTTC | CASSSHRGTYEQYF